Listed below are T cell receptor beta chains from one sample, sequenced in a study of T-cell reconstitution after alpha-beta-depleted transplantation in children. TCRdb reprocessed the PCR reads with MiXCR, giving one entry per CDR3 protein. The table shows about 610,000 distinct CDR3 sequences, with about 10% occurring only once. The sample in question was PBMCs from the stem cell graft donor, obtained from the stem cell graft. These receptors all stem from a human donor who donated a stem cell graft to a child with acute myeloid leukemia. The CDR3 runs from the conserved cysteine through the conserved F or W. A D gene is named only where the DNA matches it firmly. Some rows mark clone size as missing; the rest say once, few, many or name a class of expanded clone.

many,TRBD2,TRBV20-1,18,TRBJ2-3,CSANPSSGSFPSTDTQYF,TGCAGTGCTAACCCGTCTAGCGGGAGCTTCCCTAGCACAGATACGCAGTATTTT
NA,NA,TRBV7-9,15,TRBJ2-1,CASSLEGGKLNEQFF,TGTGCCAGCAGCTTAGAAGGAGGGAAACTCAATGAGCAGTTCTTC
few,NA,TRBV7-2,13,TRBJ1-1,CASSPYTDTEAFF,TGTGCCAGCAGCCCGTACACTGACACTGAAGCTTTCTTT
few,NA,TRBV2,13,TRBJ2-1,CASSGSELDEQFF,TGTGCCAGCAGTGGGTCGGAGTTGGATGAGCAGTTCTTC
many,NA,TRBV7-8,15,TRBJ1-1,CASSSATPRNTEAFF,TGTGCCAGCAGCTCCGCCACCCCTAGGAACACTGAAGCTTTCTTT
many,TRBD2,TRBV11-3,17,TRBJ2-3,CASSLDSSGSMTDTQYF,TGTGCCAGCAGCTTAGATTCGAGCGGGAGTATGACAGATACGCAGTATTTT
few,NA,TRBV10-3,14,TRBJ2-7,CASVSDVSSYEQYF,TGTGCCAGTGTATCGGATGTGAGCTCCTACGAGCAGTACTTC
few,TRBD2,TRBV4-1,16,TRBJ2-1,CASSHGMAGGVHEQFF,TGCGCCAGCAGCCATGGAATGGCGGGAGGGGTACATGAGCAGTTCTTC
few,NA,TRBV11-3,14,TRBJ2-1,CASSLGVIHNEQFF,TGTGCCAGCAGCTTAGGAGTGATTCACAATGAGCAGTTCTTC
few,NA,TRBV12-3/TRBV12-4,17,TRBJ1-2,CASSTPLRQGSARGYTF,TGTGCCAGCAGTACTCCCCTAAGGCAGGGGTCCGCCCGTGGCTACACCTTC
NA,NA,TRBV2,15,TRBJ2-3,CASSEGTLSGDTQYF,TGTGCCAGCAGTGAAGGGACCCTCAGCGGAGATACGCAGTATTTT
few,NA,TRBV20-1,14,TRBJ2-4,CSAHRRVAKNIQYF,TGCAGTGCTCATCGGAGGGTAGCCAAAAACATTCAGTACTTC
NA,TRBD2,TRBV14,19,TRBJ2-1,CASSLQGGLAGGPYNEQFF,TGTGCCAGCAGCCTACAGGGGGGACTAGCGGGAGGACCTTACAATGAGCAGTTCTTC
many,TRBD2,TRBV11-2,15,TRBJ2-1,CASSQGTSGLNEQFF,TGTGCCAGCAGCCAGGGGACTAGCGGATTGAATGAGCAGTTCTTC
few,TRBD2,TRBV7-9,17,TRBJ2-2,CASRPPGLAGGAGELFF,TGTGCCAGCAGGCCTCCGGGACTAGCGGGAGGAGCCGGGGAGCTGTTTTTT
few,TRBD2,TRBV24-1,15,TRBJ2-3,CATSDAGRGTDTQYF,TGTGCCACCAGTGATGCAGGGAGGGGCACAGATACGCAGTATTTT
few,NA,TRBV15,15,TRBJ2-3,CATSRDSLRLDTQYF,TGTGCCACCAGCAGAGATTCCTTGCGTTTGGATACGCAGTATTTT
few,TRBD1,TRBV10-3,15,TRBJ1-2,CAISTLPGQGYGYTF,TGTGCCATCAGTACCTTACCGGGACAGGGCTATGGCTACACCTTC
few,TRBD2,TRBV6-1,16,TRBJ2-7,CASRLSAGTSAYEQYF,TGTGCCAGCAGACTCTCCGCCGGGACTAGCGCCTACGAGCAGTACTTC
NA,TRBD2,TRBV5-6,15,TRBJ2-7,CASSSVTSGPYEQYF,TGTGCCAGCAGCTCCGTGACTAGCGGGCCCTACGAGCAGTACTTC
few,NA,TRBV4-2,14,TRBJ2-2,CASRWADPTGELFF,TGTGCCAGCAGGTGGGCGGACCCCACCGGGGAGCTGTTTTTT
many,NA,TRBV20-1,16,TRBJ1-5,CSARVGGGPSNQPQHF,TGCAGTGCTAGAGTTGGGGGGGGCCCTAGCAATCAGCCCCAGCATTTT
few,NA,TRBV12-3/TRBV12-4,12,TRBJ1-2,CASSGQFFGYTF,TGTGCCAGCAGTGGACAGTTCTTTGGCTACACCTTC
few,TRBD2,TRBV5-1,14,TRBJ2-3,CATQRSGTTDTQYF,TGCGCCACCCAGCGGAGCGGGACCACAGATACGCAGTACTTT
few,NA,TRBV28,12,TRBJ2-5,CASRSPPETQYF,TGTGCCAGCAGATCTCCCCCGGAGACCCAGTACTTC
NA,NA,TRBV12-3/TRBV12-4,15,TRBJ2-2,CASSLGRVSTGELFF,TGTGCCAGCAGTTTAGGGAGGGTTAGCACCGGGGAGCTGTTTTTT
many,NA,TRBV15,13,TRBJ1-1,CATSRGLYTEAFF,TGTGCCACCAGCAGAGGGTTGTACACTGAAGCTTTCTTT
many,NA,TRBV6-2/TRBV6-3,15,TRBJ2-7,CASSYHISRAREQYF,TGTGCCAGCAGTTACCATATTAGCAGGGCCCGCGAGCAGTACTTC